These T cell receptor beta chains were read from a single sample in a study of blood T cell repertoires in COVID-19. Repertoires were generated with immunoSEQ multiplex PCR, while TCRdb's copy carries only in-frame clones and drops some. The sample carries around 380,000 clones, roughly 86% recorded once. Sequencing input: peripheral blood. The source is a human donor with acute or convalescent COVID-19. The donor label of this sample is uncertain. The CDR3 runs from the conserved cysteine through the conserved F or W. The order of the fields is CDR3 length, D gene, J gene, V gene, clone size, CDR3 protein, CDR3 DNA. D genes are given only for firm matches. Clone size appears in some rows only: once, few, many, or a class for an expanded clone.

cdr3_length: 13; d_call: TRBD1; j_call: TRBJ1-1; v_call: TRBV7-9; clone_size: -; cdr3_aa: CASSIQGKPEAFF; cdr3_nt: TGTGCCAGCAGCATACAGGGGAAGCCTGAAGCTTTCTTT
cdr3_length: 14; d_call: TRBD2; j_call: TRBJ2-1; v_call: TRBV6-1; clone_size: -; cdr3_aa: CASSEGGTYNEQFF; cdr3_nt: TGTGCCAGCAGTGAGGGGGGGACCTACAATGAGCAGTTCTTC
cdr3_length: 14; d_call: -; j_call: TRBJ2-2; v_call: TRBV23-1; clone_size: -; cdr3_aa: CASSQGQGGGELFF; cdr3_nt: TGCGCCAGCAGTCAAGGGCAGGGTGGCGGGGAGCTGTTTTTT
cdr3_length: 14; d_call: -; j_call: TRBJ1-1; v_call: TRBV29-1; clone_size: -; cdr3_aa: CSVEDSLDYTEAFF; cdr3_nt: TGCAGCGTTGAGGACAGCTTAGATTACACTGAAGCTTTCTTT
cdr3_length: 15; d_call: -; j_call: TRBJ2-2; v_call: TRBV5-1; clone_size: -; cdr3_aa: CASSSRQPNTGELFF; cdr3_nt: TGCGCCAGCAGCTCCCGACAGCCGAACACCGGGGAGCTGTTTTTT
cdr3_length: 13; d_call: TRBD2; j_call: TRBJ2-7; v_call: TRBV12-3/TRBV12-4; clone_size: -; cdr3_aa: CASRLAGTNEQYF; cdr3_nt: TGTGCCAGCAGGCTAGCGGGGACAAACGAGCAGTACTTC
cdr3_length: 15; d_call: TRBD1; j_call: TRBJ2-1; v_call: TRBV5-6; clone_size: -; cdr3_aa: CASSFRDRGYNEQFF; cdr3_nt: TGTGCCAGCAGCTTTCGGGACAGGGGATACAATGAGCAGTTCTTC
cdr3_length: 14; d_call: -; j_call: TRBJ2-7; v_call: TRBV15; clone_size: -; cdr3_aa: CATSRRDRPYEQYF; cdr3_nt: TGTGCCACCAGCCGACGCGACAGGCCCTACGAGCAGTACTTC
cdr3_length: 14; d_call: -; j_call: TRBJ1-1; v_call: TRBV5-1; clone_size: -; cdr3_aa: CASSSTQGITEAFF; cdr3_nt: TGCGCCAGCAGCTCAACGCAGGGTATTACTGAAGCTTTCTTT
cdr3_length: 15; d_call: TRBD1; j_call: TRBJ1-4; v_call: TRBV2; clone_size: once; cdr3_aa: CASSRWTGNNEKLFF; cdr3_nt: TGTGCCAGCAGTCGGTGGACAGGGAACAATGAAAAACTGTTTTTT
cdr3_length: 15; d_call: -; j_call: TRBJ2-7; v_call: TRBV7-8; clone_size: -; cdr3_aa: CASSLGQGNVHEQYF; cdr3_nt: TGTGCCAGCAGCTTAGGTCAGGGGAACGTCCACGAGCAGTACTTC
cdr3_length: 15; d_call: -; j_call: TRBJ2-7; v_call: TRBV15; clone_size: -; cdr3_aa: CATSRGAQGDYEQYF; cdr3_nt: TGTGCCACCAGCAGGGGGGCACAGGGCGACTACGAGCAGTACTTC
cdr3_length: 15; d_call: -; j_call: TRBJ2-1; v_call: TRBV11-2; clone_size: -; cdr3_aa: CASSLMGDSYNEQFF; cdr3_nt: TGTGCCAGCAGCTTAATGGGAGACTCCTACAATGAGCAGTTCTTC
cdr3_length: 15; d_call: -; j_call: TRBJ1-6; v_call: TRBV6-5; clone_size: -; cdr3_aa: CASRTDSAYNSPLHF; cdr3_nt: TGTGCCAGCAGGACCGACAGCGCCTATAATTCACCCCTCCACTTT
cdr3_length: 13; d_call: TRBD2; j_call: TRBJ2-7; v_call: TRBV29-1; clone_size: -; cdr3_aa: CSGRTSGRYEQYF; cdr3_nt: TGCAGCGGAAGGACTAGCGGGAGATACGAGCAGTACTTC
cdr3_length: 14; d_call: -; j_call: TRBJ1-6; v_call: TRBV11-2; clone_size: -; cdr3_aa: CASSLGGETSPLHF; cdr3_nt: TGTGCCAGCAGTTTAGGGGGGGAGACTTCACCCCTCCACTTT
cdr3_length: 15; d_call: TRBD2; j_call: TRBJ2-3; v_call: TRBV9; clone_size: -; cdr3_aa: CASSATSGRTDTQYF; cdr3_nt: TGTGCCAGCAGTGCTACTAGCGGGCGAACAGATACGCAGTATTTT
cdr3_length: 16; d_call: -; j_call: TRBJ1-1; v_call: TRBV7-9; clone_size: -; cdr3_aa: CASSSRQIRMNTEAFF; cdr3_nt: TGTGCCAGCAGCTCGCGACAGATTCGTATGAACACTGAAGCTTTCTTT
cdr3_length: 13; d_call: -; j_call: TRBJ1-5; v_call: TRBV6-1; clone_size: -; cdr3_aa: CASSDTVNQPQHF; cdr3_nt: TGTGCCAGCAGTGACACAGTGAACCAGCCCCAGCATTTT
cdr3_length: 13; d_call: -; j_call: TRBJ2-7; v_call: TRBV4-2; clone_size: -; cdr3_aa: CASSQAFSHEQYF; cdr3_nt: TGTGCCAGCAGCCAGGCATTCTCCCACGAGCAGTACTTC
cdr3_length: 13; d_call: -; j_call: TRBJ2-1; v_call: TRBV2; clone_size: -; cdr3_aa: CASGRQGLNEQFF; cdr3_nt: TGTGCCAGCGGAAGACAGGGACTCAACGAGCAGTTCTTC
cdr3_length: 14; d_call: TRBD2; j_call: TRBJ2-4; v_call: TRBV20-1; clone_size: -; cdr3_aa: CSASGGVGKNIQYF; cdr3_nt: TGCAGTGCTAGTGGGGGGGTCGGCAAAAACATTCAGTACTTC
cdr3_length: 13; d_call: -; j_call: TRBJ2-7; v_call: TRBV12-3/TRBV12-4; clone_size: -; cdr3_aa: CASSRGRAYEQYF; cdr3_nt: TGTGCCAGCAGTCGGGGTCGGGCCTACGAGCAGTACTTC
cdr3_length: 13; d_call: -; j_call: TRBJ1-5; v_call: TRBV6-5; clone_size: -; cdr3_aa: CASSRIGSQPQHF; cdr3_nt: TGTGCCAGCAGTCGCATCGGTTCTCAGCCCCAGCATTTT
cdr3_length: 18; d_call: -; j_call: TRBJ1-3; v_call: TRBV4-2; clone_size: -; cdr3_aa: CASSQDPAGAYSGNTIYF; cdr3_nt: TGTGCCAGCAGCCAAGATCCCGCTGGGGCCTACTCTGGAAACACCATATATTTT
cdr3_length: 15; d_call: -; j_call: TRBJ1-6; v_call: TRBV18; clone_size: -; cdr3_aa: CASSLGQGYNSPLHF; cdr3_nt: TGTGCCAGCTCCCTGGGGCAGGGGTATAATTCACCCCTCCACTTT
cdr3_length: 13; d_call: TRBD1; j_call: TRBJ2-5; v_call: TRBV7-9; clone_size: -; cdr3_aa: CASSVTGGETQYF; cdr3_nt: TGTGCCAGCAGCGTCACAGGGGGAGAGACCCAGTACTTC
cdr3_length: 17; d_call: -; j_call: TRBJ1-1; v_call: TRBV5-5; clone_size: -; cdr3_aa: CASSPNGRGGGTTEAFF; cdr3_nt: TGTGCCAGCAGCCCCAATGGCCGGGGTGGGGGGACCACTGAAGCTTTCTTT
cdr3_length: 13; d_call: -; j_call: TRBJ1-2; v_call: TRBV12-3/TRBV12-4; clone_size: -; cdr3_aa: CASSFGPGYGYTF; cdr3_nt: TGTGCCAGCAGTTTTGGCCCGGGCTATGGCTACACCTTC
cdr3_length: 14; d_call: -; j_call: TRBJ1-4; v_call: TRBV30; clone_size: -; cdr3_aa: CAWRMATGYEKLFF; cdr3_nt: TGTGCCTGGAGAATGGCGACGGGGTATGAAAAACTGTTTTTT
cdr3_length: 15; d_call: -; j_call: TRBJ1-1; v_call: TRBV7-2; clone_size: few; cdr3_aa: CASSLGTWGGTEAFF; cdr3_nt: TGTGCCAGCAGCTTAGGCACCTGGGGCGGCACTGAAGCTTTCTTT
cdr3_length: 13; d_call: TRBD1; j_call: TRBJ1-2; v_call: TRBV28; clone_size: few; cdr3_aa: CASSRQGNYGYTF; cdr3_nt: TGTGCCAGCAGCCGACAGGGCAACTATGGCTACACCTTC
cdr3_length: 15; d_call: TRBD1; j_call: TRBJ1-2; v_call: TRBV5-4; clone_size: -; cdr3_aa: CASSLDRGLKGGYTF; cdr3_nt: TGTGCCAGCAGCTTGGACAGGGGGTTGAAGGGTGGCTACACCTTC
cdr3_length: 14; d_call: -; j_call: TRBJ1-2; v_call: TRBV19; clone_size: -; cdr3_aa: CASSSTGPPYGYTF; cdr3_nt: TGTGCCAGTAGTTCGACAGGCCCCCCGTATGGCTACACCTTC
cdr3_length: 13; d_call: -; j_call: TRBJ1-1; v_call: TRBV14; clone_size: -; cdr3_aa: CASSQAMNTEAFF; cdr3_nt: TGTGCCAGCAGCCAAGCAATGAACACTGAAGCTTTCTTT
cdr3_length: 15; d_call: -; j_call: TRBJ1-1; v_call: TRBV10-3; clone_size: -; cdr3_aa: CAISDIHQMNTEAFF; cdr3_nt: TGTGCCATCAGTGACATACACCAAATGAACACTGAAGCTTTCTTT
cdr3_length: 16; d_call: -; j_call: TRBJ1-5; v_call: TRBV7-8; clone_size: many; cdr3_aa: CASSLAARQDNQPQHF; cdr3_nt: TGTGCCAGCAGCTTAGCGGCAAGACAGGACAATCAGCCCCAGCATTTT
cdr3_length: 16; d_call: -; j_call: TRBJ1-1; v_call: TRBV28; clone_size: once; cdr3_aa: CASSLGGVPMNTEAFF; cdr3_nt: TGTGCCAGCAGTTTGGGGGGGGTCCCCATGAACACTGAAGCTTTCTTT
cdr3_length: 16; d_call: -; j_call: TRBJ2-3; v_call: TRBV5-1; clone_size: -; cdr3_aa: CASSLDPGSSTDTQYF; cdr3_nt: TGCGCCAGCAGCTTGGATCCAGGGTCTAGCACAGATACGCAGTATTTT
cdr3_length: 14; d_call: -; j_call: TRBJ2-7; v_call: TRBV11-2; clone_size: many; cdr3_aa: CASSPPGRYSEQYF; cdr3_nt: TGTGCCAGCAGCCCCCCAGGGAGGTACTCCGAGCAGTACTTC
cdr3_length: 15; d_call: -; j_call: TRBJ1-6; v_call: TRBV25-1; clone_size: -; cdr3_aa: CASSKQSSYNSPLHF; cdr3_nt: TGTGCCTCCTCAAAACAGAGCTCCTATAATTCACCCCTCCACTTT
cdr3_length: 16; d_call: TRBD2; j_call: TRBJ2-1; v_call: TRBV9; clone_size: -; cdr3_aa: CASSPGLAGGRQEQFF; cdr3_nt: TGTGCCAGCAGCCCGGGACTAGCGGGAGGGAGGCAAGAGCAGTTCTTC
cdr3_length: 11; d_call: TRBD2; j_call: TRBJ2-3; v_call: TRBV10-1; clone_size: -; cdr3_aa: CASYGRDTQYF; cdr3_nt: TGCGCCAGCTACGGGAGGGATACGCAGTATTTT
cdr3_length: 14; d_call: TRBD1; j_call: TRBJ1-1; v_call: TRBV5-4; clone_size: -; cdr3_aa: CASSWGQLNTEAFF; cdr3_nt: TGTGCCAGCAGCTGGGGACAGCTGAACACTGAAGCTTTCTTT
cdr3_length: 17; d_call: -; j_call: TRBJ1-1; v_call: TRBV7-9; clone_size: -; cdr3_aa: CASSSYRRTSQNTEAFF; cdr3_nt: TGTGCCAGCAGCTCCTACCGAAGGACAAGCCAGAACACTGAAGCTTTCTTT
cdr3_length: 13; d_call: TRBD1; j_call: TRBJ2-7; v_call: TRBV6-5; clone_size: -; cdr3_aa: CASSVDRDYEQYF; cdr3_nt: TGTGCCAGCAGCGTGGACAGGGACTACGAGCAGTACTTC
cdr3_length: 16; d_call: TRBD2; j_call: TRBJ2-2; v_call: TRBV9; clone_size: -; cdr3_aa: CASSALAGPNTGELFF; cdr3_nt: TGTGCCAGCAGCGCCTTAGCGGGTCCGAACACCGGGGAGCTGTTTTTT
cdr3_length: 15; d_call: -; j_call: TRBJ1-3; v_call: TRBV5-1; clone_size: few; cdr3_aa: CASSLPQGSGNTIYF; cdr3_nt: TGCGCCAGCAGCTTGCCCCAGGGGTCTGGAAACACCATATATTTT